These T cell receptor beta chains were read from a single sample in a study of radiation and T cells in renal cell carcinoma. Sequencing was performed with immunoSEQ multiplex PCR; in TCRdb, only in-frame clones are kept and a portion is missing. The sample consists of about 25,000 clones, 55% to 70% of them appearing once. Sequences were derived from tumor tissue, sampled from a patient whose treatment was nephrectomy without radiotherapy. These TCRs come from a man between 35 and 55 years old with renal cell carcinoma. Each CDR3 is given with its conserved first and last residue. The order of the fields is J gene, V gene, CDR3 protein.

J gene: TRBJ1-1
V gene: TRBV7-2
CDR3 protein: CASSPGTGGNLNTEAFF

J gene: TRBJ1-3
V gene: TRBV28
CDR3 protein: CASSEVTGNTIYF

J gene: TRBJ1-2
V gene: TRBV27
CDR3 protein: CASRSQGASYGYTF

J gene: TRBJ2-1
V gene: TRBV5-1
CDR3 protein: CASRVTGTNYNEQFF

J gene: TRBJ2-6
V gene: TRBV29-1
CDR3 protein: CSVEGGRGSGANVLTF

J gene: TRBJ1-5
V gene: TRBV4-1
CDR3 protein: CASSQGGEPQHF

J gene: TRBJ1-1
V gene: TRBV7-6
CDR3 protein: CASSFVEGPNTEAFF

J gene: TRBJ2-2
V gene: TRBV5-1
CDR3 protein: CASSPEGGRFGELFF

J gene: TRBJ1-1
V gene: TRBV6-5
CDR3 protein: CASTLDEYFEAFF

J gene: TRBJ2-7
V gene: TRBV5-1
CDR3 protein: CASSSTYEQYF

J gene: TRBJ1-1
V gene: TRBV28
CDR3 protein: CASSSALNTEAFF

J gene: TRBJ1-1
V gene: TRBV4-2
CDR3 protein: CASSRQGTNTEAFF

J gene: TRBJ2-7
V gene: TRBV29-1
CDR3 protein: CSARDWDSYEQYF

J gene: TRBJ1-1
V gene: TRBV23-1
CDR3 protein: CASSRQGQGTEAFF

J gene: TRBJ1-1
V gene: TRBV6-1
CDR3 protein: CASSESVATEAFF

J gene: TRBJ2-2
V gene: TRBV25-1
CDR3 protein: CASRKTGSGELFF